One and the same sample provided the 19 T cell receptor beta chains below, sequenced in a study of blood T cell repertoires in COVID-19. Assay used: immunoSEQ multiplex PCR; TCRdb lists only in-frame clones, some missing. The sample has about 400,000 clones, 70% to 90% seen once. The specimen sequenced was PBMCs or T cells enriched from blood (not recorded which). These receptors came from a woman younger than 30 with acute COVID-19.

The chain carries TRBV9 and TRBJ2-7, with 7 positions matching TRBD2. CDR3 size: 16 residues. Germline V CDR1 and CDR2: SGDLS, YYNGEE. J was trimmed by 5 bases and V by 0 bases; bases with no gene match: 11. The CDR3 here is CASSVVVGTIPHEQYF. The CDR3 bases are TGTGCCAGCAGCGTAGTAGTCGGGACTATTCCCCACGAGCAGTACTTC.

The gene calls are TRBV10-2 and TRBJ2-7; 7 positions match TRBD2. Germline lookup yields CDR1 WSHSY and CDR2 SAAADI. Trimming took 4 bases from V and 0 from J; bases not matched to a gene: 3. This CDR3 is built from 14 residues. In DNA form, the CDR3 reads TGCGCCAGCAGTGCGGCTAGCGGCTCCTACGAGCAGTACTTC. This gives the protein CASSAASGSYEQYF.

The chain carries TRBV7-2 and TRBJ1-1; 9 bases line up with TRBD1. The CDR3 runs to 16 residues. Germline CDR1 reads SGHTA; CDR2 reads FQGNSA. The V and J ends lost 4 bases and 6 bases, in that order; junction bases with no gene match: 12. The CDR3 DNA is TGTGCCAGCAGCTCTAGGAGGGGACAGGGTGGATCTGAAGCTTTCTTT. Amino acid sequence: CASSSRRGQGGSEAFF.

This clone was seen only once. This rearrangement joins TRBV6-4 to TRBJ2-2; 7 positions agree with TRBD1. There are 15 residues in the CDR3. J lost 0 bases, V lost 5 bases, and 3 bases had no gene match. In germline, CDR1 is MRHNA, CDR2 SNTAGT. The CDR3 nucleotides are TGTGCCAGCAGTTCTGACAGGGCGAACACCGGGGAGCTGTTTTTT. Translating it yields CASSSDRANTGELFF.

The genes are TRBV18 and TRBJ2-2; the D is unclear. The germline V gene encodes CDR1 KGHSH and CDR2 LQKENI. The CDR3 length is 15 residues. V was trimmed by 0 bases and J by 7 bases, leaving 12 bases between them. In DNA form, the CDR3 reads TGTGCCAGCTCACCACCGGCCGGGTCGGACGGGGAGCTGTTTTTT. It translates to CASSPPAGSDGELFF.

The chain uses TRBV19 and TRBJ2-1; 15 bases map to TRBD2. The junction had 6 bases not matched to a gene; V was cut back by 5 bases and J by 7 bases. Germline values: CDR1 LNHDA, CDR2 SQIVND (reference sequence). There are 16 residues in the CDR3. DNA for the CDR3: TGTGCCAGTAGTTCAGGAGGGACTAGCGGGGGGAATGAGCAGTTCTTC. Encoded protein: CASSSGGTSGGNEQFF.

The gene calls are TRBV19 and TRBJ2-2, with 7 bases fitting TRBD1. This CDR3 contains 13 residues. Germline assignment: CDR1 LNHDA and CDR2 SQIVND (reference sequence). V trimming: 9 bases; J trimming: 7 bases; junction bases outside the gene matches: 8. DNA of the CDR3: TGTGCCAGCAGAGGGCAGGGGGTCGGGGAGCTGTTTTTT. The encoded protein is CASRGQGVGELFF.

CDR3 bases: TGTGTCAGAAGCTTATTGCTCCCTACGGGATCTTTCTTT. Residues: CVRSLLLPTGSFF. The gene calls are TRBV7-5 and TRBJ1-1. TRBV7-5 is classified as a pseudogene. The CDR3 has 13 residues.

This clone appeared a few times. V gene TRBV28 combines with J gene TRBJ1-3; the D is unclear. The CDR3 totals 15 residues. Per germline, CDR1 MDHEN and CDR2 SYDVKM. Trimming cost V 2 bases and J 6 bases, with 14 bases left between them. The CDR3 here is CASSLVRVLQNTIYF. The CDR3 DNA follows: TGTGCCAGCAGTTTAGTACGGGTCCTTCAAAACACCATATATTTT.

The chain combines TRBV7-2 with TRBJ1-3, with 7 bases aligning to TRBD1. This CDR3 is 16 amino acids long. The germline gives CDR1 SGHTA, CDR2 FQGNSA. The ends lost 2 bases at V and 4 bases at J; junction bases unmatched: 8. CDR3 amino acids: CASSLMQTGQGNTIYF. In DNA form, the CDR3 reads TGTGCCAGCAGCTTAATGCAAACGGGACAGGGAAACACCATATATTTT.

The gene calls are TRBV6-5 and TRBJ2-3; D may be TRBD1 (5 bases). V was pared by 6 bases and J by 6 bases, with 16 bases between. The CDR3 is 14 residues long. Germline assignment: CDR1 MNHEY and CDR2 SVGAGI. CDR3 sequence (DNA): TGTGCCAGCAGCTCAACTCCCGCAGGGGATACGCAGTATTTT. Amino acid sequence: CASSSTPAGDTQYF.

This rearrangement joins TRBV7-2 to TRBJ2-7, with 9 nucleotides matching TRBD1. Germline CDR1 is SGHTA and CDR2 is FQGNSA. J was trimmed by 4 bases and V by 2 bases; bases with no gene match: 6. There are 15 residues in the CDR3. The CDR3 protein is CASSLSGTGTYEQYF. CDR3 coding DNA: TGTGCCAGCAGCTTATCCGGGACAGGGACTTACGAGCAGTACTTC.

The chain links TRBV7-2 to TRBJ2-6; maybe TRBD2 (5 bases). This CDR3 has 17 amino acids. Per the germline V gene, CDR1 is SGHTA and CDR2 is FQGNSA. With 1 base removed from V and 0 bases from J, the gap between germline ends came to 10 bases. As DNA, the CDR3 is TGTGCCAGCAGCTTAGGGGCTCGGGGCTCTGGGGCCAACGTCCTGACTTTC. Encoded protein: CASSLGARGSGANVLTF.

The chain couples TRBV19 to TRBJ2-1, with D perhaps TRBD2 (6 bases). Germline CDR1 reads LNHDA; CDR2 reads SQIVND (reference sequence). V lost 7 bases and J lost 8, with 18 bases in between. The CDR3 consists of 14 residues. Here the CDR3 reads CASKPSGLGDEQFF. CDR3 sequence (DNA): TGTGCCAGTAAACCCAGCGGGCTGGGCGATGAGCAGTTCTTC.

CDR3 in amino acids: CASSPRSYSYEQYF. In DNA form, the CDR3 reads TGTGCCAGCAGCCCGAGGTCGTACTCCTACGAGCAGTACTTC. The J gene is TRBJ2-7, the V gene TRBV7-2; D gene uncertain. Germline loops: CDR1 SGHTA, CDR2 FQGNSA. The CDR3 is made up of 14 amino acids. V was cut by 5 bases and J by 0 bases, with 11 bases left in between.

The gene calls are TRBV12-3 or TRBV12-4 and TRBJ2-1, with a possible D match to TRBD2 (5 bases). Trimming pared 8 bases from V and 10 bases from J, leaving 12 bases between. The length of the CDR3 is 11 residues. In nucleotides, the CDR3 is TGTGCCAGCCCAAGACGAGGGGAGCAGTTCTTC. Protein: CASPRRGEQFF.

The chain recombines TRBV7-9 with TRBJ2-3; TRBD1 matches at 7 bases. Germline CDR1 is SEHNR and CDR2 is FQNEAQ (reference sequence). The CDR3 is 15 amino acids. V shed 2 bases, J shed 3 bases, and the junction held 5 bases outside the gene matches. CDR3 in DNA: TGTGCCAGCAGCTTAACAGGGGTCCCGACAGATACGCAGTATTTT. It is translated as CASSLTGVPTDTQYF.

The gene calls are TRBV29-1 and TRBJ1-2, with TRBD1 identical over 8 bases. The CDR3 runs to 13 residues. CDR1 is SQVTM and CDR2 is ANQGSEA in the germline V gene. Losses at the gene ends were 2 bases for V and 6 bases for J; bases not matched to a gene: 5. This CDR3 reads CSVEIAGGNGYTF. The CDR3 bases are TGCAGCGTTGAAATCGCAGGGGGCAATGGCTACACCTTC.

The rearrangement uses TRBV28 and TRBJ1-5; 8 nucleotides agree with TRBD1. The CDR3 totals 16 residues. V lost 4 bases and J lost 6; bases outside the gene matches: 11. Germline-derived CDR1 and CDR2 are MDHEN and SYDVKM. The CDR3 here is CASSSPQGAASQPQHF. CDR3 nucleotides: TGTGCCAGCAGTTCCCCTCAGGGGGCGGCAAGTCAGCCCCAGCATTTT.